The present entry profiles one T cell receptor (beta chain) with its context. Here immunoSEQ multiplex PCR was the method, and the copy in TCRdb shows in-frame clones only, minus some. The table includes about 250,000 clones, 75% to 85% detected once. The data belong to a study of blood T cell repertoires in COVID-19. Germline V lookup: CDR1 MNHEY, CDR2 SVGAGI. The CDR3 extends over 15 amino acids. The V and J ends lost 6 bases and 7 bases respectively, with 19 bases between them. The rearrangement uses TRBV6-5 and TRBJ1-5; D unclear. The clonotype originates from a man aged 50 to 59 with active or convalescent COVID-19. Sequenced input: peripheral blood. The CDR3 region is CASRDREGEGQPQHF. DNA for the CDR3: TGTGCCAGCAGGGACCGGGAGGGAGAGGGACAGCCCCAGCATTTT.